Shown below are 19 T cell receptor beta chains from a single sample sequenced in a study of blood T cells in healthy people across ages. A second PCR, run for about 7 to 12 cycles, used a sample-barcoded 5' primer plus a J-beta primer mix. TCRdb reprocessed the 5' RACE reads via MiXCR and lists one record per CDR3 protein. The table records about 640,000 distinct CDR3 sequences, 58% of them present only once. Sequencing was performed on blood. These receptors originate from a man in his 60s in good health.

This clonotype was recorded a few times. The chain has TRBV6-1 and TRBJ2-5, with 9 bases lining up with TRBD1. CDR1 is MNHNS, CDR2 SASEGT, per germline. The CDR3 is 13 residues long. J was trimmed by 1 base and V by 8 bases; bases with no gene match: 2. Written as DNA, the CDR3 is TGTGCCAGCGGGACAGGGCTCCAAGAGACCCAGTACTTC. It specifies CASGTGLQETQYF.

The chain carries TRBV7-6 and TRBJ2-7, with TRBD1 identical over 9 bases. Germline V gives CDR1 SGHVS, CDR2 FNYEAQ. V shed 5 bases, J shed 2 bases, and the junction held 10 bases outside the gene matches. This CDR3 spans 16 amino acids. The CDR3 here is CASSAGTGNGPYEQYF. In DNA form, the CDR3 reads TGTGCCAGCAGCGCCGGGACAGGGAATGGGCCCTACGAGCAGTACTTC.

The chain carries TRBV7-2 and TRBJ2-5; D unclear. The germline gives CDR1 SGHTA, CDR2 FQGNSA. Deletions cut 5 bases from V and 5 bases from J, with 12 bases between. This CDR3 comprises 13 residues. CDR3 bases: TGTGCCAGCAGCCCTCGAAGCCTCGAGACCCAGTACTTC. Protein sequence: CASSPRSLETQYF.

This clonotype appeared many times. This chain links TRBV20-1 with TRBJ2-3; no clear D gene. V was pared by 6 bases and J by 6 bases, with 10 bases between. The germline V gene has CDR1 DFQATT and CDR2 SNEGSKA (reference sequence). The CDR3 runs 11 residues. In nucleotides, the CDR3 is TGCAGTGCAGGACCTGGGGATACGCAGTATTTT. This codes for CSAGPGDTQYF.

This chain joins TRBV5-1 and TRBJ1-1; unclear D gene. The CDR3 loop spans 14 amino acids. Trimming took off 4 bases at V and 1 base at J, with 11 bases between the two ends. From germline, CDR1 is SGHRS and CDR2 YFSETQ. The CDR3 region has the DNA TGCGCCAGCAGCGTGGGAGAGGGGAACACTGAAGCTTTCTTT. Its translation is CASSVGEGNTEAFF.

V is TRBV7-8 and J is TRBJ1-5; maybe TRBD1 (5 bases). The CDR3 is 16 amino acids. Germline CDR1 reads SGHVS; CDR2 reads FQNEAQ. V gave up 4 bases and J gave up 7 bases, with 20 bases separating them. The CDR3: CASSSQTRAAGQPQHF. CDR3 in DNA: TGTGCCAGCAGCTCCCAAACCAGGGCCGCCGGGCAGCCCCAGCATTTT.

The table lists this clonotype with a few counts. The CDR3 DNA is TGTGCCAGCAGTTTCCGGACAGGGGACTCACGCGGTGGCCAAAATCAGCCCCAGCATTTT. This gives the protein CASSFRTGDSRGGQNQPQHF. This chain uses TRBV6-2 or TRBV6-3 with TRBJ1-5; TRBD1 aligns across 9 bases. Germline V gene sequence: CDR1 MNHEY, CDR2 SVGEGT. Unmatched junction bases numbered 20, after V lost 4 bases and J lost 4 bases. This CDR3 has 20 amino acids.

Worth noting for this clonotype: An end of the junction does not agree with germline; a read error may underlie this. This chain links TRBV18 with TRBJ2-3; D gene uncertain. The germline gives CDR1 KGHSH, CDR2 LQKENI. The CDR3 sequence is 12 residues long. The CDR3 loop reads CASSPYTDTQNF. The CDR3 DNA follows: TGTGCCAGCTCACCATATACAGATACGCAGAATTTT.

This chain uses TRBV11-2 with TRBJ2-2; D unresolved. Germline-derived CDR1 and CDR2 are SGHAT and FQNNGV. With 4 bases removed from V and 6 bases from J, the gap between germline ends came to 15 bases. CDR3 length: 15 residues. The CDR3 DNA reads TGTGCCAGCAGCTCCCTCCGAGGTTTTGCCGGGGAGCTGTTTTTT. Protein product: CASSSLRGFAGELFF.

The chain's CDR3 is CATPEDREKLFF. The CDR3 DNA follows: TGTGCCACTCCCGAGGACAGGGAAAAACTGTTTTTT. The chain is built from TRBV15 and TRBJ1-4; 7 bases agree with TRBD1. The CDR3 has 12 amino acids. Germline V lookup: CDR1 LNHNV, CDR2 YYDKDF (reference sequence). With V trimmed by 9 bases and J by 8 bases, 6 bases remained unmatched.

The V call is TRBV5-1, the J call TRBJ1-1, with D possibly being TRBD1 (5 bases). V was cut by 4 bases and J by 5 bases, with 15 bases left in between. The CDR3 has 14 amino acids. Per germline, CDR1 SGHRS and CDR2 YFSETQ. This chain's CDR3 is CASSLGRTETEAFF. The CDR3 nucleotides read TGCGCCAGCAGCCTGGGGCGGACCGAGACTGAAGCTTTCTTT.

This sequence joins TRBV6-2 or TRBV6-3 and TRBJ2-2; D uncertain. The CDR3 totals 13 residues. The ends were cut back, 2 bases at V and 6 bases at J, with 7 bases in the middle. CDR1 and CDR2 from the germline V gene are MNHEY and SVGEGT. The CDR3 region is CASSYGSAGELFF. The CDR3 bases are TGTGCCAGCAGTTACGGTAGTGCCGGGGAGCTGTTTTTT.

As DNA, the CDR3 is TGTGCCAGCAGTCCTGACGGACCAGGCCGGCAGTTCTTC. This sequence encodes CASSPDGPGRQFF. The chain is built from TRBV5-6 and TRBJ2-1; the D is unclear. Trimming shortened V by 5 bases and J by 12 bases, and 18 bases separated the two germline ends. The length of the CDR3 is 13 residues. Germline CDR1 SGHDT, CDR2 YYEEEE.

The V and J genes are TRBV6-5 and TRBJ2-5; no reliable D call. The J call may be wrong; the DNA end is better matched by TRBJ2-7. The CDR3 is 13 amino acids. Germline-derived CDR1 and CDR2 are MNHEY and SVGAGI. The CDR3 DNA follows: TGTGCCAGCAGCACCGGGCCAATATACGAGCAGTACTTC. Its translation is CASSTGPIYEQYF.

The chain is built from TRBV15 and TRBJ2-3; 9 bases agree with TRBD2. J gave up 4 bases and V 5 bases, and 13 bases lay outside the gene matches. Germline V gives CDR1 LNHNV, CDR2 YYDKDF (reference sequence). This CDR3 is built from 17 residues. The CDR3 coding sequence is TGTGCCACCAGCGGGGCCTGGGGACTAGCCTCCGCAGATACGCAGTATTTT. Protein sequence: CATSGAWGLASADTQYF.

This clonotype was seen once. The CDR3 DNA follows: TGTGCCAGCAGCTGGGGGATGACAGGGGAAAAACTGTTTTTT. Protein product: CASSWGMTGEKLFF. The rearrangement joins TRBV7-2 to TRBJ1-4, with 7 positions matching TRBD1. This CDR3 is 14 amino acids long. CDR1 and CDR2 from the germline V gene are SGHTA and FQGNSA. V shed 4 bases and J 8 bases; nucleotides not matched to a gene: 7.

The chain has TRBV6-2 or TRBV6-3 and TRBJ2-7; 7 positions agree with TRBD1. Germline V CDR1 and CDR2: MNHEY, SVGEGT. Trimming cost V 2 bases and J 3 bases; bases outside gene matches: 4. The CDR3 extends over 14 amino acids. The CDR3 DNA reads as TGTGCCAGCAGTTACCCGACAGGGAGCTACGAGCAGTACTTC. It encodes CASSYPTGSYEQYF.

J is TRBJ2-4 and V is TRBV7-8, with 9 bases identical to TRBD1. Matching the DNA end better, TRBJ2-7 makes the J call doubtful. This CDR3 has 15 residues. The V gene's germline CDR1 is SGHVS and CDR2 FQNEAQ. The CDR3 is CASSSTGGIAYEQYF. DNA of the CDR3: TGTGCCAGCAGCTCGACAGGGGGGATTGCCTACGAGCAGTACTTC.

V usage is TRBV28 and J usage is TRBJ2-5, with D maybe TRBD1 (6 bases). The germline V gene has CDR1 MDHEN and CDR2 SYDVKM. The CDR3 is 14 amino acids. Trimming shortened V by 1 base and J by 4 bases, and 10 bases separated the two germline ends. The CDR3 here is CASSLYLGGETQYF. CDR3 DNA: TGTGCCAGCAGTTTATACTTAGGGGGAGAGACCCAGTACTTC.